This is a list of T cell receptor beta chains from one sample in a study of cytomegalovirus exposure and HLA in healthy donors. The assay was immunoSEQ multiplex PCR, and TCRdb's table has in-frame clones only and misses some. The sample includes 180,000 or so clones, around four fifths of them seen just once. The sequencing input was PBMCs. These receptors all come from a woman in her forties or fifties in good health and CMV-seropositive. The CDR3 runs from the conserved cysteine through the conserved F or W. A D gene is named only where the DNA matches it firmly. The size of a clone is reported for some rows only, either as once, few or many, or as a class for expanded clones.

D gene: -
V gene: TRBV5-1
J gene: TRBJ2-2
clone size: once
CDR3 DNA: TGCGCCAGCAGCTTCCAGAATTCCGGGGAGCTGTTTTTT
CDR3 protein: CASSFQNSGELFF

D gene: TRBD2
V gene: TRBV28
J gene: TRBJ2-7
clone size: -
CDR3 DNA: TGTGCCAGCGCCTCTAGCGGGGGGCCCTCCTACGAGCAGTACTTC
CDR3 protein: CASASSGGPSYEQYF

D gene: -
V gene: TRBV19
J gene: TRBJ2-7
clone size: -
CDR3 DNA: TGTGCCAGTAGTCCTCAAGCGGGTAGTTCCTACGAGCAGTACTTC
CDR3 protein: CASSPQAGSSYEQYF

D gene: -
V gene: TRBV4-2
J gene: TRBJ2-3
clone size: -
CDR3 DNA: TGTGCCAGCAACGGTTGGGGGGGGGCAACAGATACGCAGTATTTT
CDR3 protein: CASNGWGGATDTQYF

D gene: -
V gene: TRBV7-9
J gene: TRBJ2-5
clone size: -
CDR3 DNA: TGTGCCGCGGTCGGGATACAAGAGACCCAGTACTTC
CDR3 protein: CAAVGIQETQYF

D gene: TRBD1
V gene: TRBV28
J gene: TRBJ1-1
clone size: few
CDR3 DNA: TGTGCCAGCAAACCGGGACAGGGGGTTTCTGAAGCTTTCTTT
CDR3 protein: CASKPGQGVSEAFF

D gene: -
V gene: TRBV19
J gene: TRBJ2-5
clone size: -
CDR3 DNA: TGTGCCAGTAGCCATCAAGGGGGACGGGGAGAGACCCAGTACTTC
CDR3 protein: CASSHQGGRGETQYF

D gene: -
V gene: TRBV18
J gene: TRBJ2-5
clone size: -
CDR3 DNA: TGTGCCAGCTCTCCGAGGAACCAAGAGACCCAGTACTTC
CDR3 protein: CASSPRNQETQYF

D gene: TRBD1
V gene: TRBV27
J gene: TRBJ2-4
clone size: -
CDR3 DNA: TGTGCCAGCATCTTCGACAGGGGGACGGACATTCAGTACTTC
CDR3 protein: CASIFDRGTDIQYF

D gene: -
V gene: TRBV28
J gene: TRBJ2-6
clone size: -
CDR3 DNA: TGTGCCAGCAGAATAAGGGGGTCCGGGGCCAACGGCCTGACTTTC
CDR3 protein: CASRIRGSGANGLTF

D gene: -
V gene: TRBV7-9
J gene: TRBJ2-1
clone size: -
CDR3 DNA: TGTGCCAGCAGCCCAGGGTTCTCCTACAATGAGCAGTTCTTC
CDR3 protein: CASSPGFSYNEQFF

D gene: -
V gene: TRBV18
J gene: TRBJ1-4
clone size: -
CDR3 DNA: TGTGCCAGCTCACAGGGGGCTAATGAAAAACTGTTTTTT
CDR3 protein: CASSQGANEKLFF

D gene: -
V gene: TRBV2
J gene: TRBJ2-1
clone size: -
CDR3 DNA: TGTGCCAGCAGTCAATTACAGGGCCACTACAATGAGCAGTTCTTC
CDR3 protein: CASSQLQGHYNEQFF

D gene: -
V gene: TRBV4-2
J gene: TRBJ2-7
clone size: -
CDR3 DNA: TGTGCCAGCAGCCAAGATTTGGGGGACTCTATTACCTACGAGCAGTACTTC
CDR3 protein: CASSQDLGDSITYEQYF

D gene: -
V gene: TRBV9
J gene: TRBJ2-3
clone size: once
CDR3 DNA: TGTGCCAGCAGCAGGCCAGGAATTTGGGCAGATACGCAGTATTTT
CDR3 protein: CASSRPGIWADTQYF

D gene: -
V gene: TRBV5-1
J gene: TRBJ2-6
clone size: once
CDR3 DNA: TGCGCCAGCACCGATCCCACAGGGACCGGGGCCAACGGCCTGACTTTC
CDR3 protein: CASTDPTGTGANGLTF

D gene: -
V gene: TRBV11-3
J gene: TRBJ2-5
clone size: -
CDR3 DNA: TGTGCCAGCAGCCACCCGACCAGAAAGGGGGAGACCCAGTACTTC
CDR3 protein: CASSHPTRKGETQYF

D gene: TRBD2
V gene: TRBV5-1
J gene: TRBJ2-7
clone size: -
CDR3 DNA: TGCGCCAGCAGCAAGGGGACTAGCGGTTTCTACGAGCAGTACTTC
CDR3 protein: CASSKGTSGFYEQYF